This T cell receptor beta chain originates from a study of T cells after somatic rescue of genetic block. This table comes from immunoSEQ multiplex PCR, and its TCRdb copy is limited to in-frame clones, with some not included. The sample records around 50,000 clones, around 96% being singletons. The germline V and J ends were trimmed by 1 base and 2 bases, with 20 bases remaining between them. The CDR3 has 18 amino acids. Germline V gene lookup returns CDR1 MGHDK and CDR2 SYGVNS. The sequenced sample consisted of peripheral blood mononuclear cells (PBMCs). V and J are TRBV25-1 and TRBJ2-5; D could derive from TRBD1 or TRBD2 (6 bases each). The TCR sequence derives from a child in the first two years of life. The chain's CDR3 is CASSEFGLPLGGQETQYF. In nucleotides, the CDR3 is TGTGCCAGCAGTGAATTTGGCCTCCCACTAGGGGGGCAAGAGACCCAGTACTTC.